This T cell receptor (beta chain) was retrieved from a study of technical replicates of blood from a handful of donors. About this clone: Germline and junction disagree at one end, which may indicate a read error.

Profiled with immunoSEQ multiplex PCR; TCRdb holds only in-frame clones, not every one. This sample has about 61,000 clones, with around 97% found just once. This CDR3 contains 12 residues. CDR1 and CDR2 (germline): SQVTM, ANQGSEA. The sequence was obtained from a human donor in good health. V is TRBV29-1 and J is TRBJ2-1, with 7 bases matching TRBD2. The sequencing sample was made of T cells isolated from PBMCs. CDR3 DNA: TGCAGCGTGGATACCGGGAGTCCCGGGGGGATCTTC. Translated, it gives CSVDTGSPGGIF.